Detailed here is one T cell receptor beta chain. Unique molecular identifiers were incorporated during preparation of the TCRbeta library. TCRdb re-derived calls from the PCR reads in MiXCR, one entry per CDR3 protein. The table records around 380,000 distinct CDR3 sequences, about 11% of them present only once. These data come from a study of T-cell reconstitution after alpha-beta-depleted transplantation in children. This CDR3 has 10 amino acids. Germline CDR1 is LGHNA and CDR2 is YSLEER. V lost 3 bases and J 6 bases, leaving 2 bases between the germline ends. This receptor was obtained from a human donor who donated a stem cell graft to a child with acute myeloid leukemia. J is TRBJ1-1 and V is TRBV4-3; D unclear. The sample here was PBMCs from the stem cell graft donor, taken from the stem cell graft. The chain's CDR3 is CASSQPEAFF. In DNA, the CDR3 is TGCGCCAGCAGCCAGCCTGAAGCTTTCTTT.